The T cell receptor (beta chain) under discussion was sequenced for a study of beta chain features in type 1 diabetes. Expressed TCRB transcripts got sequenced, as all isolated RNA was reverse transcribed. Clones were read by immunoSEQ multiplex PCR, and TCRdb kept only the in-frame ones, dropping some. The sample includes about 230,000 clones, about 10% of them seen just once. Study results and caveats: Patients with Type 1 diabetes showed moderately but significantly shorter TCRB CDR3s in all four CD4+ subsets. Patients' naive, central memory and regulatory TCRB repertoires appeared more alike than those of healthy donors.

The CDR3 runs to 14 residues. J gave up 2 bases and V 5 bases, and 6 bases lay outside the gene matches. The germline gives CDR1 MNHEY, CDR2 SVGAGI. This clone was seen only a few times. Its target is unknown. The chain links TRBV6-5 to TRBJ2-7; the match to TRBD1 covers 7 bases. Sequenced: naive CD4+ T cells from blood. The receptor comes from a woman aged 18-30 years in good health. CDR3 in amino acids: CASSERGRAYEQYF. CDR3 DNA: TGTGCCAGCAGTGAGAGGGGGCGCGCCTACGAGCAGTACTTC.